These 11 T cell receptor beta chains originate from one sample sequenced in a study of T cells in Graves' hyperthyroidism and ophthalmopathy. There were TCR beta CDR3 regions amplified from RNA transcripts. The HTBI primer set was used in a first-round RT-PCR of the TCR CDR3. TCRdb processed the multiplex PCR reads anew with MiXCR; each CDR3 protein has one entry. The repertoire holds approximately 590,000 distinct CDR3 sequences, with around 16% as singletons. Specimen: blood. Receptor source: a woman aged 25 to 39 with Graves' hyperthyroidism.

This clonotype was detected ten times or more. This chain joins TRBV20-1 and TRBJ2-7, with 7 bases identical to TRBD1. The germline V gene encodes CDR1 DFQATT and CDR2 SNEGSKA (reference sequence). This CDR3 has 12 residues. Unmatched junction bases numbered 8, after V lost 5 bases and J lost 7 bases. Here the CDR3 DNA reads TGCAGTGCTTCACAGGGGTCTGGGGAGCAGTACTTC. Translating gives CSASQGSGEQYF.

This clonotype showed up just a few times. The chain uses TRBV10-3 and TRBJ2-3; possibly TRBD2 for D (5 bases). Germline CDR1 reads ENHRY; CDR2 reads SYGVKD. Trimming stripped 5 bases from V and 4 bases from J, with 13 bases between. CDR3 size: 14 residues. DNA for the CDR3: TGTGCCATCAGTCTGGGATTAGCGCCAGATACGCAGTATTTT. Its protein is CAISLGLAPDTQYF.

The sample holds a few counts of this clonotype. The chain has TRBV7-2 and TRBJ2-3, with TRBD2 as a possible D gene (5 bases). Germline loops: CDR1 SGHTA, CDR2 FQGNSA. The CDR3 length is 15 residues. Trimming cost V 0 bases and J 4 bases, with 11 bases left between them. The CDR3 spells CASSLALEGADTQYF. The CDR3 nucleotides read TGTGCCAGCAGCTTAGCGCTCGAGGGCGCAGATACGCAGTATTTT.

This clonotype was counted a few times. The V gene is TRBV9, the J gene TRBJ2-7, with 9 bases that match TRBD1. The CDR3 has 15 amino acids. Germline CDR1 is SGDLS and CDR2 is YYNGEE. V was clipped by 4 bases and J by 3 bases; unmatched bases: 8. The chain's CDR3 is CASSPGQGHGYEQYF. Here the CDR3 DNA reads TGTGCCAGCAGCCCGGGACAGGGTCACGGCTACGAGCAGTACTTC. The whole variable domain, remainder taken from reference TRBV9 and TRBJ2-7, is DSGVTQTPKHLITATGQRVTLRCSPRSGDLSVYWYQQSLDQGLQFLIQYYNGEERAKGNILERFSAQQFPDLHSELNLSSLELGDSALYFCASSPGQGHGYEQYFGPGTRLTVT.

The rearrangement joins TRBV27 to TRBJ1-2; 8 bases line up with TRBD1. CDR3 length equals 14 residues. Germline CDR1 is MNHEY and CDR2 is SMNVEV (reference sequence). J was trimmed by 4 bases and V by 8 bases; bases with no gene match: 9. The CDR3 spells CASSGGSPSYGYTF. The CDR3 DNA follows: TGTGCCAGCTCAGGGGGCAGCCCTAGCTATGGCTACACCTTC.

This clonotype occurred a few times. The chain is built from TRBV28 and TRBJ2-3; the D gene is possibly TRBD2 (5 bases). Germline CDR1 and CDR2: MDHEN and SYDVKM. The V and J ends lost 7 bases and 0 bases respectively, with 11 bases between them. The CDR3 spans 14 residues. CDR3 loop: CASISAASTDTQYF. The CDR3 bases are TGTGCCAGCATCTCAGCGGCCAGCACAGATACGCAGTATTTT.

The rearrangement links TRBV3-1 to TRBJ2-1, with TRBD2 matching over 7 bases. CDR1 and CDR2 from the germline V gene are LGHDT and YNNKEL (reference sequence). This CDR3 is 17 amino acids long. The ends lost 0 bases at V and 4 bases at J; junction bases unmatched: 9. The CDR3 coding sequence is TGTGCCAGCAGCCAAGATCAGAGGACTAGGGAGTACAATGAGCAGTTCTTC. It encodes CASSQDQRTREYNEQFF.

This clonotype was found many times. The DNA for the CDR3 is TGTGCCAGCAGTTTAACGGCTAGCGGGAGGGCCTTAAATGAGCAGTTCTTC. It translates to CASSLTASGRALNEQFF. The chain links TRBV12-3 or TRBV12-4 to TRBJ2-1, with TRBD2 identical over 12 bases. The CDR3 runs to 17 residues. Trimming took 2 bases from V and 7 from J; bases not matched to a gene: 9.

This clonotype was observed many times. V usage is TRBV7-2 and J usage is TRBJ2-3; D possibly corresponds to TRBD1 (6 bases). The V and J ends lost 1 base and 4 bases respectively, with 9 bases between them. This CDR3 is built from 14 residues. The V gene's germline CDR1 is SGHTA and CDR2 FQGNSA. The CDR3 coding sequence is TGTGCCAGCAGCTTAGGGGACATCCCAGATACGCAGTATTTT. As protein: CASSLGDIPDTQYF.

About this clonotype itself: At one end the junction does not follow the germline gene, possibly because of a read error. This chain joins TRBV7-7 and TRBJ2-1; 10 bases are a match to TRBD2. CDR3 length: 15 amino acids. The germline V gene encodes CDR1 SSHAT and CDR2 FNYEAQ (reference sequence). CDR3 DNA: TGTGCTAGCAGCTTAGCGGGGGGTGAATACAATGAGCAGTTCTTC. It encodes CASSLAGGEYNEQFF.

Details on this clonotype: This may stem from a read error, because a much larger clone lies one nucleotide away. The chain uses TRBV10-3 and TRBJ2-7; D tentatively reads TRBD1 or TRBD2 (5 bases each). The CDR3 runs to 15 residues. The V gene lost 0 bases and the J gene lost 0 bases, with 9 bases spanning the gap. CDR1 and CDR2 (germline): ENHRY, SYGVKD. The CDR3 spells CAISESRGASYEQYF. The CDR3 DNA reads as TGTGCCATCAGTGAGTCGCGAGGGGCCTCCTACGAGCAGTACTTC.